This entry is about one T cell receptor beta chain. Its antigen is unknown. Vbeta (60) and Jbeta (13) primers were used in the PCR. The assay was immunoSEQ multiplex PCR, and TCRdb's table has in-frame clones only and misses some. Of 180,000 or so clones listed, approximately 9.5% are singletons. The data were obtained in a study of cytomegalovirus exposure and HLA in healthy donors. Study-wide points: Later analysis showed TCR association rates varying by HLA locus, highest for DRB1 and lowest for HLA-C. Reportedly, HLA-A and HLA-B alleles of most subjects were accurately predicted from TCR beta. Segments of the TCR beta V type were, in most cases, productive about 90% or about 30% of the time in an earlier analysis. Later genetic work tied a missense DCLRE1C variant to beta-chain V and J trimming.

V lost 6 bases and J lost 6; bases outside the gene matches: 6. The CDR3 spans 16 residues. The germline V gene has CDR1 MDHEN and CDR2 SYDVKM. The sequenced material came from PBMCs. The clonotype was recovered from a woman between 25 and 40 years old in good health and CMV-seropositive. The gene calls are TRBV28 and TRBJ2-1; 15 nucleotides match TRBD2. CDR3 DNA sequence: TGTGCCAGCAGCGTGGGGACTAGCGGGAGGAGCAATGAGCAGTTCTTC. Its translation: CASSVGTSGRSNEQFF.